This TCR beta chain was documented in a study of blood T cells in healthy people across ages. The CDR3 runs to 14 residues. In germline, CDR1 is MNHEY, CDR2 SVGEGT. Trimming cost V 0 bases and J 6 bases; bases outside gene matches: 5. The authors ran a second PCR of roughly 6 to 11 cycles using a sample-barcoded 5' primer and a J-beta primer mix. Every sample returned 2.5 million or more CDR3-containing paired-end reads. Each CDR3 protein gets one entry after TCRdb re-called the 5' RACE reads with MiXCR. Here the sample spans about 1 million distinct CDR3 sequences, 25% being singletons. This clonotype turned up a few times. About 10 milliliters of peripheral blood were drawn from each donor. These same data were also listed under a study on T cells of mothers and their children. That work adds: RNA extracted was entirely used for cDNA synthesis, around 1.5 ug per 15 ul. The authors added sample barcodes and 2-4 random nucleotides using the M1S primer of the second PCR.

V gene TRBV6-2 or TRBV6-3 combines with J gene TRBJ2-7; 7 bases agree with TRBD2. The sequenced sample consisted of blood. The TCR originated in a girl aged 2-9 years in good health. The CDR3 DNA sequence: TGTGCCAGCAGTTACTCGGGGGACTACATCGAGCAGTACTTC. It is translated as CASSYSGDYIEQYF.